These T cell receptor beta chains were read from a single sample in a study of blood T cell repertoires in COVID-19. Measured with immunoSEQ multiplex PCR; TCRdb has only the in-frame clones, and not every one. Of under 300,000 clones listed, approximately 84% are singletons. Sequencing was done on a sample of PBMCs or T cells enriched from blood (not recorded which). These TCRs come from a woman aged 50 to 60 who had been exposed to COVID-19. The CDR3 runs from the conserved cysteine through the conserved F or W. The D gene is left open where the match is weak. Size is omitted from some rows. Given values are once, few, many or a class for expanded clones.

TRBV7-2	17	TRBJ1-1	.	.	CASSLFIRRGASSEAFF	TGTGCCAGCAGCTTATTTATCAGGCGGGGCGCTTCTTCCGAAGCTTTCTTT
TRBV7-2	13	TRBJ2-2	.	.	CASSISGPGELFF	TGTGCCAGCAGCATCTCAGGGCCCGGGGAGCTGTTTTTT
TRBV24-1	19	TRBJ1-1	.	.	CATSDSHSLETGLNTEAFF	TGTGCCACCAGTGATTCCCACTCGCTCGAAACAGGCTTGAACACTGAAGCTTTCTTT
TRBV15	15	TRBJ1-2	.	TRBD1	CATSRDRQGARGYTF	TGTGCCACCAGCAGAGATAGGCAGGGGGCGAGGGGCTACACCTTC
TRBV6-5	14	TRBJ2-7	.	.	CASKPGEGTYEQYF	TGTGCCAGCAAGCCGGGCGAGGGAACCTACGAGCAGTACTTC
TRBV10-3	15	TRBJ1-5	.	TRBD1	CAISESTGPGQPQHF	TGTGCCATCAGTGAGTCGACAGGGCCTGGTCAGCCCCAGCATTTT
TRBV7-2	16	TRBJ1-1	.	TRBD1	CASSLETQGVGTEAFF	TGTGCCAGCAGCTTAGAAACCCAGGGGGTGGGGACTGAAGCTTTCTTT
TRBV5-3	15	TRBJ2-3	.	TRBD2	CARSPKRGCADTQYF	TGTGCCAGAAGCCCCAAGCGGGGTTGTGCAGATACGCAGTATTTT
TRBV18	14	TRBJ1-2	.	TRBD1	CASSPGQGLDGYTF	TGTGCCAGCTCACCGGGACAGGGGTTGGATGGCTACACCTTC
TRBV5-1	19	TRBJ1-6	.	TRBD1	CASSDRDRDPWGYNSPLHF	TGCGCCAGCAGCGACCGGGACAGGGACCCCTGGGGTTATAATTCACCCCTCCACTTT
TRBV3-1/TRBV3-2	16	TRBJ2-7	.	TRBD2	CASSQEGTSGSYEQYF	TGTGCCAGCAGCCAAGAGGGTACTAGCGGAAGCTACGAGCAGTACTTC
TRBV5-1	12	TRBJ1-1	.	.	CASSLGQVEAFF	TGCGCCAGCAGCTTGGGACAGGTTGAAGCTTTCTTT
TRBV24-1	14	TRBJ1-5	few	TRBD1	CATSADRTHQPQHF	TGTGCCACCAGTGCGGACAGGACTCATCAGCCCCAGCATTTT
TRBV15	15	TRBJ1-2	.	.	CATSRDPQGWNGYTF	TGTGCCACCAGCAGAGATCCCCAGGGGTGGAATGGCTACACCTTC
TRBV5-1	16	TRBJ2-2	few	TRBD2	CASSHRTRGDTGELFF	TGCGCCAGCAGCCACCGGACTAGAGGGGACACCGGGGAGCTGTTTTTT
TRBV12-5	14	TRBJ1-3	.	TRBD1	CASGPWTGVNTIYF	TGTGCTAGTGGTCCATGGACAGGGGTAAACACCATATATTTT
TRBV3-1/TRBV3-2	14	TRBJ1-2	.	.	CASSTSGINYGYTF	TGTGCCAGCAGCACTTCGGGGATTAACTATGGCTACACCTTC
TRBV7-7	13	TRBJ1-4	.	.	CASSFSGGEKLFF	TGTGCCAGCAGCTTCTCCGGCGGGGAAAAACTGTTTTTT
TRBV2	15	TRBJ2-5	.	TRBD2	CASSPGLAGEETQYF	TGTGCCAGCAGTCCGGGACTAGCGGGGGAAGAGACCCAGTACTTC
TRBV2	15	TRBJ1-4	.	.	CASSEAKGRGEKLFF	TGTGCCAGCAGTGAAGCTAAGGGGAGGGGTGAAAAACTGTTTTTT
TRBV19	15	TRBJ1-3	.	TRBD1	CASTQGTGSGNTIYF	TGTGCCAGTACCCAAGGGACAGGCTCTGGAAACACCATATATTTT
TRBV9	18	TRBJ2-3	.	TRBD2	CASSEGLAGVLSTDTQYF	TGTGCCAGCAGCGAAGGACTAGCGGGGGTCTTAAGCACAGATACGCAGTATTTT
TRBV7-9	14	TRBJ1-5	once	.	CASSPPGSNQPQHF	TGTGCCAGCAGCCCCCCCGGGAGCAATCAGCCCCAGCATTTT
TRBV5-6	13	TRBJ2-7	.	TRBD1	CASSFDRGYEQYF	TGTGCCAGCAGTTTCGACAGGGGCTACGAGCAGTACTTC
TRBV7-2	17	TRBJ2-5	.	TRBD1	CASSPVITGTAQETQYF	TGTGCCAGCAGCCCCGTAATTACCGGGACAGCGCAAGAGACCCAGTACTTC
TRBV5-1	18	TRBJ1-5	few	TRBD1	CASTPDRLVGQNNQPQHF	TGCGCCAGCACCCCTGACCGACTTGTGGGACAGAATAATCAGCCCCAGCATTTT
TRBV7-9	14	TRBJ1-6	.	TRBD1	CASRPGTGNSPLHF	TGTGCCAGCAGACCGGGGACAGGGAATTCACCCCTCCACTTT
TRBV7-8	12	TRBJ2-1	.	.	CASSQGVGEQFF	TGTGCCAGCAGCCAAGGAGTGGGTGAGCAGTTCTTC
TRBV14	14	TRBJ2-7	.	.	CASSPQGFSYEQYF	TGTGCCAGCAGCCCACAGGGATTCTCCTACGAGCAGTACTTC
TRBV19	16	TRBJ2-5	.	.	CASSIRGSPIQETQYF	TGTGCCAGTAGTATAAGGGGGAGCCCCATCCAAGAGACCCAGTACTTC
TRBV7-9	12	TRBJ1-1	.	.	CASSSQQGPPFF	TGTGCCAGCAGCTCCCAGCAGGGCCCGCCTTTCTTT
TRBV5-1	15	TRBJ2-1	.	.	CASSGGARGSDEQFF	TGCGCCAGCAGCGGAGGGGCCCGGGGGTCTGATGAGCAGTTCTTC
TRBV6-2/TRBV6-3	12	TRBJ2-3	.	TRBD2	CASSPTGTSSYF	TGTGCCAGCAGTCCCACCGGGACTAGCAGCTATTTT
TRBV7-8	14	TRBJ2-1	.	.	CASSLARLYNEQFF	TGTGCCAGCAGCTTAGCGAGGCTCTACAATGAGCAGTTCTTC
TRBV24-1	16	TRBJ2-3	.	TRBD2	CATSDWGGKSTDTQYF	TGTGCCACCAGTGATTGGGGAGGGAAAAGCACAGATACGCAGTATTTT
TRBV18	11	TRBJ1-1	.	.	CASSATDRAFF	TGTGCCAGCTCAGCAACAGATAGGGCTTTCTTT
TRBV5-1	16	TRBJ1-3	.	.	CASSLGGAYPGNTIYF	TGCGCCAGCAGCTTGGGGGGAGCTTACCCGGGAAACACCATATATTTT
TRBV28	13	TRBJ1-1	.	.	CASSLELYFQAFF	TGTGCCAGCAGTTTAGAGCTATACTTCCAAGCTTTCTTT
TRBV19	12	TRBJ1-2	.	.	CASSQGPPSYTF	TGTGCCAGTTCACAGGGACCCCCCTCCTACACCTTC
TRBV6-5	12	TRBJ1-3	.	.	CASRGAHSSIYF	TGTGCCAGCAGGGGGGCACACTCTTCCATATATTTT
TRBV27	13	TRBJ2-7	.	TRBD1	CASSSGGPYEQYF	TGTGCCAGCAGTTCAGGGGGCCCCTACGAGCAGTACTTC
TRBV6-5	15	TRBJ1-5	once	TRBD1	CASRSDRGTNQPQHF	TGTGCCAGCAGATCGGACAGGGGGACCAATCAGCCCCAGCATTTT
TRBV7-9	11	TRBJ1-1	.	.	CASSSGTEAFF	TGTGCCAGCAGCTCAGGGACTGAAGCTTTCTTT
TRBV15	19	TRBJ2-3	.	TRBD2	CATSRDSISGLGGTDTQYF	TGTGCCACCAGCAGAGATAGTATCTCGGGACTAGGTGGCACAGATACGCAGTATTTT
TRBV4-2	13	TRBJ2-1	few	TRBD2	CASSHGTSVEQFF	TGTGCCAGCAGCCACGGTACTAGCGTTGAGCAGTTCTTC
TRBV6-1	16	TRBJ1-4	.	TRBD1	CASSDPDRQLNEKLFF	TGTGCCAGCAGTGACCCGGACAGGCAGCTTAATGAAAAACTGTTTTTT
TRBV15	14	TRBJ2-6	.	.	CATSQNAGANVLTF	TGTGCCACCAGCCAGAACGCTGGGGCCAACGTCCTGACTTTC
TRBV10-3	13	TRBJ1-5	.	TRBD1	CATWTGGYQPQHF	TGTGCCACGTGGACAGGGGGCTATCAGCCCCAGCATTTT
TRBV5-6	16	TRBJ1-2	.	TRBD1	CASRQGSDRGYYGYTF	TGTGCCAGCAGGCAGGGGTCGGACAGGGGATACTATGGCTACACCTTC
TRBV2	15	TRBJ1-2	few	TRBD1	CASSEGGVRGLGYTF	TGTGCCAGCAGTGAGGGTGGGGTCAGGGGGCTTGGCTACACCTTC
TRBV15	16	TRBJ2-6	.	.	CATSSPRSSGANVLTF	TGTGCCACCAGCAGCCCTCGTAGTTCTGGGGCCAACGTCCTGACTTTC
TRBV29-1	11	TRBJ2-7	once	.	CSVQGLHEQYF	TGCAGCGTACAGGGTCTTCACGAGCAGTACTTC
TRBV18	13	TRBJ1-2	.	TRBD1	CASSPRGQDGYTF	TGTGCCAGCTCACCAAGGGGGCAGGATGGCTACACCTTC
TRBV5-4	13	TRBJ1-1	.	.	CASMSGGNTEAFF	TGTGCCAGCATGTCTGGCGGGAACACTGAAGCTTTCTTT